Below are 23 T cell receptor beta chains sequenced from a single sample in a study of blood T cell repertoires in COVID-19. Sequencing used immunoSEQ multiplex PCR; TCRdb keeps in-frame clones, though not all of them. The repertoire holds 130,000 or so clones, with roughly three quarters as singletons. The specimen was peripheral blood. Receptor source: a human donor in a cohort sampled during active COVID-19.

J is TRBJ1-5 and V is TRBV2; possibly TRBD1 for D (5 bases). Germline V lookup: CDR1 SNHLY, CDR2 FYNNEI. CDR3 length: 13 residues. V shed 7 bases and J shed 7 bases, with 14 bases lying between them. The CDR3 spells CASTFQGAQPQHF. The DNA for the CDR3 is TGTGCCAGCACCTTCCAGGGTGCGCAGCCCCAGCATTTT.

The chain combines TRBV6-5 with TRBJ2-7; TRBD1 matches at 9 bases. CDR3 length equals 13 residues. After removal of 5 bases from V and 4 bases from J, the junction contained 3 bases not matched to a gene. CDR1 is MNHEY and CDR2 is SVGAGI in the germline V gene. The CDR3 DNA follows: TGTGCCAGCAGTACAGGGGGCGTATACGAGCAGTACTTC. Protein sequence: CASSTGGVYEQYF.

This chain uses TRBV7-9 with TRBJ2-7; TRBD2 agrees at 8 bases. Losses at the gene ends were 0 bases for V and 5 bases for J; bases not matched to a gene: 3. The CDR3 is made up of 14 amino acids. CDR1 is SEHNR, CDR2 FQNEAQ, per germline (reference sequence). The CDR3 reads CASSLASGKNEQYF. In nucleotides, the CDR3 is TGTGCCAGCAGCTTAGCTAGCGGGAAAAACGAGCAGTACTTC. The variable domain in full, completed from reference TRBV7-9 and TRBJ2-7, reads DTGVSQNPRHKITKRGQNVTFRCDPISEHNRLYWYRQTLGQGPEFLTYFQNEAQLEKSRLLSDRFSAERPKGSFSTLEIQRTEQGDSAMYLCASSLASGKNEQYFGPGTRLTVT.

The CDR3 loop reads CASSSPGLAGWGDTQYF. DNA for the CDR3: TGTGCCAGCAGTTCCCCCGGACTAGCGGGGTGGGGAGATACGCAGTATTTT. The genes are TRBV28 and TRBJ2-3; 12 bases are shared with TRBD2. Germline loops: CDR1 MDHEN, CDR2 SYDVKM. The J segment lost 5 bases and the V segment lost 4 bases, leaving 10 bases of the junction unmatched. The CDR3 has 17 amino acids.

This chain connects TRBV19 to TRBJ2-5, with 9 nucleotides matching TRBD2. The length of the CDR3 is 14 residues. Germline lookup yields CDR1 LNHDA and CDR2 SQIVND (reference sequence). Trimming at V came to 3 bases and at J to 5 bases, leaving 4 bases not matched to a gene. As DNA, the CDR3 is TGTGCCAGTAGTATGGGGCGGGAGGGGGAGACCCAGTACTTC. Translating it yields CASSMGREGETQYF.

This rearrangement joins TRBV11-2 to TRBJ2-2, with TRBD1 identical over 10 bases. Germline CDR1 reads SGHAT; CDR2 reads FQNNGV. CDR3 length: 15 amino acids. Trimming took 8 bases from V and 7 from J; bases not matched to a gene: 10. CDR3 bases: TGTGCCAGCGCTAGCCGGGACAGGGGTGGCGGGGAGCTGTTTTTT. This translates into CASASRDRGGGELFF.

This chain joins TRBV4-1 and TRBJ1-5; D is unresolved. The CDR3 loop spans 14 amino acids. Germline lookup yields CDR1 MGHRA and CDR2 YSYEKL. The V end was cut by 3 bases, the J end by 9 bases, with 15 bases between. This CDR3 is CASSQGLREVPQHF. CDR3 sequence (DNA): TGCGCCAGCAGCCAGGGGTTGCGGGAGGTGCCCCAGCATTTT.

J is TRBJ2-7 and V is TRBV6-1, with D maybe TRBD2 (5 bases). The CDR3 extends over 14 amino acids. V was clipped by 2 bases and J by 2 bases, with 10 bases between them. In germline, CDR1 is MNHNS, CDR2 SASEGT. The CDR3 DNA is TGTGCCAGCAGTGAAATCGGGGTCACCTACGAGCAGTACTTC. As protein: CASSEIGVTYEQYF.

The V call is TRBV7-8, the J call TRBJ1-2; TRBD1 agrees at 8 bases. The CDR3 covers 13 residues. Trimming took 5 bases from V and 6 from J; bases not matched to a gene: 5. Per the germline V gene, CDR1 is SGHVS and CDR2 is FQNEAQ. The CDR3: CASSAGQGHGYTF. Written as DNA, the CDR3 is TGTGCCAGCAGCGCCGGACAGGGTCATGGCTACACCTTC.

This clone was found once. The CDR3 here is CASSVGHRGTEAFF. The CDR3 DNA reads TGCGCCAGCAGCGTGGGACATCGGGGGACTGAAGCTTTCTTT. V usage is TRBV5-1 and J usage is TRBJ1-1, with TRBD1 as a possible D gene (6 bases). The CDR3 has 14 amino acids. With 4 bases removed from V and 5 bases from J, the gap between germline ends came to 15 bases. The V gene's germline CDR1 is SGHRS and CDR2 YFSETQ.

V gene TRBV30 combines with J gene TRBJ1-6, with no clear D. This CDR3 comprises 12 residues. The ends were cut back, 5 bases at V and 5 bases at J, with 7 bases in the middle. Germline CDR1 is GTSNPN and CDR2 is SVGIG (reference sequence). The CDR3 sequence: CAWGPDNSPLHF. In nucleotides, the CDR3 is TGTGCCTGGGGACCGGATAATTCACCCCTCCACTTT.

This chain connects TRBV20-1 to TRBJ2-7; D is possibly TRBD1 (5 bases). The V and J ends lost 6 bases and 2 bases respectively, with 17 bases between them. This CDR3 is built from 14 residues. Looked up from germline, CDR1 is DFQATT and CDR2 is SNEGSKA (reference sequence). This CDR3 is CSASGELGPYEQYF. The CDR3 DNA reads TGCAGTGCAAGTGGAGAGTTGGGGCCCTACGAGCAGTACTTC.

The rearrangement links TRBV11-3 to TRBJ2-5; TRBD2 aligns across 9 bases. Per germline, CDR1 SGHNT and CDR2 YENEEA. This CDR3 has 15 amino acids. V shed 5 bases and J 1 base; nucleotides not matched to a gene: 5. CDR3 sequence reads: CASSIGTSSQETQYF. The CDR3 DNA reads TGTGCCAGCAGCATCGGGACTAGCAGCCAAGAGACCCAGTACTTC.

The V and J genes are TRBV28 and TRBJ2-7; D is unclear. CDR1 and CDR2 from the germline V gene are MDHEN and SYDVKM. V was trimmed by 3 bases and J by 3 bases, leaving 3 bases between them. The length of the CDR3 is 11 residues. The CDR3 bases are TGTGCCAGCAGTTTTCTCTACGAGCAGTACTTC. It encodes CASSFLYEQYF.

The rearrangement uses TRBV7-9 and TRBJ2-7; no clear D gene. The germline V and J ends were trimmed by 1 base and 1 base, with 8 bases remaining between them. Germline V gene lookup returns CDR1 SEHNR and CDR2 FQNEAQ (reference sequence). The CDR3 sequence is 14 residues long. The CDR3 reads CASSLVEISYEQYF. The CDR3 bases are TGTGCCAGCAGCTTAGTTGAGATTTCCTACGAGCAGTACTTC.

This sequence joins TRBV28 and TRBJ1-4; tentatively, D is TRBD1 (5 bases). CDR3 size: 15 residues. The germline V and J ends were trimmed by 5 bases and 4 bases, with 14 bases remaining between them. In germline, CDR1 is MDHEN, CDR2 SYDVKM. This CDR3 is CASSPGGAYNEKLFF. The CDR3 DNA reads as TGTGCCAGCAGTCCCGGGGGAGCTTATAATGAAAAACTGTTTTTT.

The V call is TRBV6-4, the J call TRBJ2-7, with D possibly matching TRBD2 (7 bases). There are 14 residues in the CDR3. Deletions cut 7 bases from V and 1 base from J, with 14 bases between. The germline gives CDR1 MRHNA, CDR2 SNTAGT. The CDR3 region has the DNA TGTGCCAGCACCGAGGGGGGGGAGTCCTACGAGCAGTACTTC. Translation gives CASTEGGESYEQYF.

The CDR3 reads CASSRTGSYGYTF. Here the CDR3 DNA reads TGTGCCAGCAGTCGGACAGGGTCTTATGGCTACACCTTC. This chain connects TRBV6-5 to TRBJ1-2; the match to TRBD1 covers 8 bases. Trimming took 5 bases from V and 5 from J; bases not matched to a gene: 4. The germline V gene has CDR1 MNHEY and CDR2 SVGAGI. This CDR3 region has 13 residues.

V gene TRBV15 combines with J gene TRBJ1-4; no clear D. The CDR3 loop spans 14 amino acids. V was clipped by 0 bases and J by 9 bases, with 11 bases between them. Germline V gene data show CDR1 as LNHNV and CDR2 as YYDKDF (reference sequence). CDR3 residues: CATSRDFEGQKLFF. In DNA form, the CDR3 reads TGTGCCACCAGCAGAGATTTCGAGGGCCAAAAACTGTTTTTT.

The chain combines TRBV5-8 with TRBJ2-7; 8 nucleotides agree with TRBD1. J was trimmed by 6 bases and V by 4 bases; bases with no gene match: 21. The CDR3 has 18 residues. The germline V gene has CDR1 SGHTS and CDR2 YDEGEE. The CDR3 region has the DNA TGTGCCAGCAGCCATATTATGTCGAAACCCGGGACAGGAATCGAGCAGTACTTC. As protein: CASSHIMSKPGTGIEQYF.

The gene calls are TRBV20-1 and TRBJ1-5, with 8 bases identical to TRBD1. V lost 3 bases and J lost 6; bases outside the gene matches: 7. CDR1 is DFQATT, CDR2 SNEGSKA, per germline (reference sequence). The CDR3 totals 14 residues. CDR3 protein: CSASGQGAIQPQHF. The DNA for the CDR3 is TGCAGTGCTAGTGGGCAGGGGGCCATTCAGCCCCAGCATTTT.

This clone has only a few counts. The chain combines TRBV12-3 or TRBV12-4 with TRBJ1-3; tentative D call: TRBD1 (6 bases). The CDR3 spans 13 residues. Trimming took off 5 bases at V and 4 bases at J, with 9 bases between the two ends. The CDR3 sequence: CASSTGLGNTIYF. The DNA of the CDR3 is TGTGCCAGCAGTACAGGGTTAGGAAACACCATATATTTT.

This chain joins TRBV5-4 and TRBJ2-1; D might be TRBD2 (6 bases). The V gene lost 5 bases and the J gene lost 7 bases, with 10 bases spanning the gap. The CDR3 spans 12 residues. Per the germline V gene, CDR1 is SGHNT and CDR2 is YYREEE (reference sequence). The CDR3 DNA reads as TGTGCCAGCAGGGCCGGGACTAATGAGCAGTTCTTC. Its protein is CASRAGTNEQFF.